The 24 T cell receptor beta chains below come from one sample, sequenced in a study of T cells in Graves' hyperthyroidism and ophthalmopathy. RNA transcripts yielded amplified TCR beta CDR3 regions. A set of HTBI primers served as the primers for a first-round RT-PCR of the TCR CDR3. Using its own MiXCR run on the multiplex PCR reads, TCRdb lists one record per CDR3 protein. Of 350,000 or so distinct CDR3 sequences in the sample, 15% to 20% were seen once. Source material: blood. The receptors here all came from a woman aged 45-65 years with Graves' hyperthyroidism.

This clonotype has ten or more counts. The genes are TRBV18 and TRBJ1-1; tentatively, D is TRBD1 (5 bases). This CDR3 is 16 amino acids long. The V gene's germline CDR1 is KGHSH and CDR2 LQKENI. Trimming removed 2 bases at V and 4 bases at J, with 17 bases between. CDR3 DNA: TGTGCCAGCTCACCAGACGGTACGGGGGGTGGCACTGAAGCTTTCTTT. Encoded protein: CASSPDGTGGGTEAFF.

V and J are TRBV28 and TRBJ2-7; 7 bases align to TRBD1. Per the germline V gene, CDR1 is MDHEN and CDR2 is SYDVKM. This CDR3 region has 14 residues. After removal of 7 bases from V and 4 bases from J, the junction contained 10 bases not matched to a gene. This chain's CDR3 is CASKPGTAAYEQYF. The CDR3 coding sequence is TGTGCCAGCAAACCTGGGACAGCGGCATACGAGCAGTACTTC.

The chain carries TRBV15 and TRBJ2-2; no clear D gene. Germline-derived CDR1 and CDR2 are LNHNV and YYDKDF (reference sequence). This CDR3 region has 14 residues. V lost 0 bases and J lost 7, with 9 bases in between. CDR3 DNA sequence: TGTGCCACCAGCAGAGATCCCGCGATCGGGGAGCTGTTTTTT. Protein: CATSRDPAIGELFF. The complete variable domain, with remaining parts taken from reference TRBV15 and TRBJ2-2, reads DAMVIQNPRYQVTQFGKPVTLSCSQTLNHNVMYWYQQKSSQAPKLLFHYYDKDFNNEADTPDNFQSRRPNTSFCFLDIRSPGLGDTAMYLCATSRDPAIGELFFGEGSRLTVL.

V gene TRBV12-3 or TRBV12-4 combines with J gene TRBJ2-4, with TRBD1 identical over 7 bases. The CDR3 spans 16 residues. The J segment lost 1 base and the V segment lost 5 bases, leaving 8 bases of the junction unmatched. CDR3 in DNA: TGTGCCAGCAGTCCCCGACAGGGTGGTGCCAAAAACATTCAGTACTTC. Translation: CASSPRQGGAKNIQYF.

There are many counts of this clonotype. The chain uses TRBV3-1 and TRBJ2-5, with D tentatively TRBD2 (5 bases). V was pared by 0 bases and J by 2 bases, with 13 bases between. There are 16 residues in the CDR3. CDR1 is LGHDT and CDR2 is YNNKEL in the germline V gene (reference sequence). In nucleotides, the CDR3 is TGTGCCAGCAGCCAAGACGTCGCGGGCGGGCAAGAGACCCAGTACTTC. Its translation is CASSQDVAGGQETQYF.

Comment on this clonotype: A much more abundant neighbour one base away suggests this may be a read error. This rearrangement joins TRBV7-2 to TRBJ2-7, with TRBD2 matching 8 bases. Germline-derived CDR1 and CDR2 are SGHTA and FQGNSA. The V gene end was trimmed by 1 base and the J gene end by 2 bases; junction bases not matched to a gene: 4. The CDR3 has 15 residues. CDR3 region: CASSLVLAGAYEQYV. CDR3 bases: TGTGCCAGCAGCTTAGTTCTAGCGGGTGCCTACGAGCAGTACGTC.

This clonotype was detected many times. V is TRBV3-1 and J is TRBJ2-3; weak D call: TRBD1 (5 bases). The CDR3 extends over 14 amino acids. Germline lookup yields CDR1 LGHDT and CDR2 YNNKEL (reference sequence). The V and J ends lost 4 bases and 7 bases respectively, with 15 bases between them. The CDR3 nucleotides read TGTGCCAGCAGCCCCTCGCCAGGGCAGAATACGCAGTATTTT. Encoded protein: CASSPSPGQNTQYF.

The J gene is TRBJ1-3, the V gene TRBV6-1, with no clear D. The CDR3 loop spans 14 amino acids. Germline V CDR1 and CDR2: MNHNS, SASEGT. With 2 bases removed from V and 0 bases from J, the gap between germline ends came to 5 bases. CDR3 amino acids: CASSEPSSGNTIYF. The CDR3 coding sequence is TGTGCCAGCAGTGAACCCAGCTCTGGAAACACCATATATTTT.

This clonotype appeared many times. This chain connects TRBV27 to TRBJ1-1; 7 bases agree with TRBD1. The CDR3 has 15 amino acids. Trimming cost V 6 bases and J 0 bases; bases outside gene matches: 7. The germline V gene has CDR1 MNHEY and CDR2 SMNVEV (reference sequence). The CDR3 loop reads CASRAPGQMNTEAFF. CDR3 bases: TGTGCCAGCAGGGCACCGGGACAGATGAACACTGAAGCTTTCTTT.

This clonotype was found many times. The chain combines TRBV7-9 with TRBJ2-3; no clear D gene. CDR1 SEHNR and CDR2 FQNEAQ come from the germline V gene (reference sequence). Trimming took off 5 bases at V and 0 bases at J, with 3 bases between the two ends. The CDR3 contains 12 residues. Written as DNA, the CDR3 is TGTGCCAGCAGCGAAAGCACAGATACGCAGTATTTT. Protein product: CASSESTDTQYF.

The chain combines TRBV3-1 with TRBJ2-7, with a possible D match to TRBD2 (6 bases). CDR3 length: 14 residues. V dropped 2 bases and J dropped 5 bases, with 13 bases sitting between them. Per germline, CDR1 LGHDT and CDR2 YNNKEL (reference sequence). CDR3 coding DNA: TGTGCCAGCAGCCAAAAGGGCGGGGCCCACGAGCAGTACTTC. As protein: CASSQKGGAHEQYF.

V usage is TRBV7-2 and J usage is TRBJ2-3, with unresolved D. Germline CDR1 SGHTA, CDR2 FQGNSA. The V end lost 3 bases, the J end lost 4 bases, and 11 bases lay between the germline ends. There are 14 residues in the CDR3. In nucleotides, the CDR3 is TGTGCCAGCAGCTTTCTTAGTTTCGCAGATACGCAGTATTTT. Translation: CASSFLSFADTQYF.

The chain has TRBV5-1 and TRBJ2-3; D is unclear. CDR3 size: 13 residues. The V end lost 10 bases, the J end lost 2 bases, and 14 bases lay between the germline ends. Germline loops: CDR1 SGHRS, CDR2 YFSETQ. As DNA, the CDR3 is TGCGCCGGTAGCAAAGAGGTCACAGATACGCAGTATTTT. Translated, it gives CAGSKEVTDTQYF.

V gene TRBV19 combines with J gene TRBJ2-3; D remains unclear. Germline V lookup: CDR1 LNHDA, CDR2 SQIVND (reference sequence). CDR3 length: 13 residues. V lost 5 bases to trimming and J lost 0 bases, with 6 bases between them. The CDR3 nucleotides read TGTGCCAGTAGTGAGACTAGCACAGATACGCAGTATTTT. As protein: CASSETSTDTQYF.

This clonotype came up a few times. The rearrangement joins TRBV3-1 to TRBJ1-1; no firm D call. The CDR3 extends over 12 amino acids. Germline assignment: CDR1 LGHDT and CDR2 YNNKEL (reference sequence). V lost 4 bases and J 12 bases, leaving 15 bases between the germline ends. CDR3 residues: CASSPALAATFF. CDR3 nucleotide sequence: TGTGCCAGCAGCCCGGCACTGGCGGCGACTTTCTTT.

This clonotype was counted between two and nine times. CDR3 loop: CASGRGTEDTQYF. In nucleotides, the CDR3 is TGCGCCAGCGGCCGGGGGACTGAAGATACGCAGTATTTT. V and J are TRBV5-1 and TRBJ2-3; D perhaps matches TRBD2 (6 bases). The CDR3 length is 13 residues. Germline V gene lookup returns CDR1 SGHRS and CDR2 YFSETQ. V was shortened by 7 bases and J by 5 bases, with 14 bases between the two germline ends. Variable domain in full (rest from reference TRBV5-1 and TRBJ2-3): KAGVTQTPRYLIKTRGQQVTLSCSPISGHRSVSWYQQTPGQGLQFLFEYFSETQRNKGNFPGRFSGRQFSNSRSEMNVSTLELGDSALYLCASGRGTEDTQYFGPGTRLTVL.

This clonotype was picked up many times. The chain links TRBV5-1 to TRBJ2-2; 7 bases fit TRBD1. The V segment lost 4 bases and the J segment 6 bases; nucleotides outside the gene matches: 6. This CDR3 region has 14 residues. The germline V gene has CDR1 SGHRS and CDR2 YFSETQ. The DNA for the CDR3 is TGCGCCAGCAGCAGGGGACAGACTCCCGGGGAGCTGTTTTTT. Its translation: CASSRGQTPGELFF.

This clonotype was detected a few times. The V and J genes are TRBV20-1 and TRBJ1-2, with D unresolved. CDR1 is DFQATT and CDR2 is SNEGSKA in the germline V gene (reference sequence). Trimming removed 8 bases from V and 6 bases from J, with 19 bases in between. The CDR3 is 13 residues long. DNA for the CDR3: TGCAGTTCCGAAGAATCAGGAGGACATGGCTACACCTTC. This encodes CSSEESGGHGYTF.

The sample holds many counts of this clonotype. The chain uses TRBV2 and TRBJ2-5; no definite D call. The CDR3 runs to 14 residues. The V gene lost 4 bases and the J gene lost 5 bases, with 14 bases spanning the gap. Germline CDR1 SNHLY, CDR2 FYNNEI. The CDR3 DNA reads as TGTGCCAGCAGTGGGTTCCCTGATGGCGAGACCCAGTACTTC. This sequence encodes CASSGFPDGETQYF.

In its sample, this clonotype was seen a few times. The junction shows a germline mismatch at one end, possibly a read error. J is TRBJ2-2 and V is TRBV7-3, with D perhaps TRBD2 (5 bases). The CDR3 has 16 amino acids. Germline V gives CDR1 SGHTA, CDR2 FQGTGA. This chain's CDR3 is CASSLEGRTYTGELFF. For the CDR3, the DNA is TGTGCCAGCAGTTTAGAGGGTCGGACTTACACCGGGGAGCTGTTCTTT. Supplemented by reference TRBV7-3 and TRBJ2-2, the full variable domain reads GAGVSQTPSNKVTEKGKYVELRCDPISGHTALYWYRQSLGQGPEFLIYFQGTGAADDSGLPNDRFFAVRPEGSVSTLKIQRTERGDSAVYLCASSLEGRTYTGELFFGEGSRLTVL.

This clonotype was detected many times. J is TRBJ2-3 and V is TRBV27, with D possibly being TRBD1 (5 bases). This CDR3 spans 13 amino acids. Germline CDR1 is MNHEY and CDR2 is SMNVEV (reference sequence). Trimming shortened V by 6 bases and J by 6 bases, and 13 bases separated the two germline ends. CDR3 sequence (DNA): TGTGCCAGCAGATGGACAAATGGGGATACGCAGTATTTT. Encoded protein: CASRWTNGDTQYF.

There are many counts of this clonotype. V and J are TRBV12-5 and TRBJ2-3; D ambiguous. The ends were cut back, 4 bases at V and 5 bases at J, with 10 bases in the middle. This CDR3 is 13 amino acids long. From germline, CDR1 is LGHNT and CDR2 FRNRAP. CDR3 in DNA: TGTGCTAGTGGTTCACTCTTAGGAGATACGCAGTATTTT. As protein: CASGSLLGDTQYF.

Written as DNA, the CDR3 is TGTGCTAGTGGTTTAGGAGTCAGCGCCAATCAGCCCCAGCATTTT. Protein product: CASGLGVSANQPQHF. The chain is built from TRBV12-5 and TRBJ1-5; D unresolved. Between the trimmed V and J ends, which lost 3 bases and 3 bases, there was a span of 12 bases. CDR1 and CDR2 (germline): LGHNT, FRNRAP. The CDR3 is 15 amino acids.

This clonotype was observed a handful of times. The V and J genes are TRBV7-9 and TRBJ2-3, with unresolved D. V lost 5 bases to trimming and J lost 5 bases, with 8 bases between them. From germline, CDR1 is SEHNR and CDR2 FQNEAQ (reference sequence). CDR3 length: 12 amino acids. The CDR3 protein is CASSPNEDTQYF. In DNA, the CDR3 is TGTGCCAGCAGCCCAAACGAAGATACGCAGTATTTT.